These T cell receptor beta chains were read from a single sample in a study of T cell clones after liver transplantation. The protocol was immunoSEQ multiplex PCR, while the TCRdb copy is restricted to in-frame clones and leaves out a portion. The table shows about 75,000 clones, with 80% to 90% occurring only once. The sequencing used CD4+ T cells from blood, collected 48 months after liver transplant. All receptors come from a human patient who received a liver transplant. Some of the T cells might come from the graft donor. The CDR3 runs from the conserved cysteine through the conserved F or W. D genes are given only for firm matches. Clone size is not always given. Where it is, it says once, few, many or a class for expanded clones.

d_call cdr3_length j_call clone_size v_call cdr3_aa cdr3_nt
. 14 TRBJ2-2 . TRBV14 CASSADRNTGELFF TGTGCCAGCAGCGCTGACAGGAACACCGGGGAGCTGTTTTTT
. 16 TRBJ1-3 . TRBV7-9 CASSHIGGRSGNTIYF TGTGCCAGCAGCCACATAGGAGGGCGCAGTGGAAACACCATATATTTT
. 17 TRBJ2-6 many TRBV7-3 CASSLMGLGAGANVLTF TGTGCCAGCAGCTTAATGGGGTTAGGGGCTGGGGCCAACGTCCTGACTTTC
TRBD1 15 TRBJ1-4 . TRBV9 CASSVLTGGNEKLFF TGTGCCAGCAGCGTTTTAACAGGGGGCAATGAAAAACTGTTTTTT
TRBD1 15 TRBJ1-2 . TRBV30 CAWMGQGSYPYGYTF TGTGCCTGGATGGGACAGGGCTCATATCCTTATGGCTACACCTTC
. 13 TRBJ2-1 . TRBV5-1 CASSFIERDEQFF TGCGCCAGCAGCTTCATAGAACGGGATGAGCAGTTCTTC
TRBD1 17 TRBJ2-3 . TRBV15 CATSRVRGLGGTDTQYF TGTGCCACCAGCAGAGTCAGGGGGCTTGGAGGCACAGATACGCAGTATTTT
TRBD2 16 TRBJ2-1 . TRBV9 CASSAGLADVVQGQFF TGTGCCAGCAGCGCGGGACTAGCTGACGTGGTCCAAGGGCAGTTCTTC
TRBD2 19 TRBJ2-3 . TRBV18 CASSPLGSTSGTLRDTQYF TGTGCCAGCTCACCACTAGGTTCGACTAGCGGGACGCTCAGGGATACGCAGTATTTT
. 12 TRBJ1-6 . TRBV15 CATSGTGSPLHF TGTGCCACCAGCGGTACCGGCTCACCCCTCCACTTT
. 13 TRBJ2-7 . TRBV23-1 CASGSTGIYEQYF TGCGCCAGCGGATCAACAGGGATCTACGAGCAGTACTTC
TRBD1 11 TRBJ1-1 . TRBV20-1 CSANQGAEAFF TGCAGTGCTAACCAGGGGGCTGAAGCTTTCTTT
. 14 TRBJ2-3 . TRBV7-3 CASSPYTGTDTQYF TGTGCCAGCAGCCCCTATACGGGCACAGATACGCAGTATTTT
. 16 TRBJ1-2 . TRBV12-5 CASGLATARGGYGYTF TGTGCTAGTGGTTTGGCCACTGCTCGGGGAGGCTATGGCTACACCTTC
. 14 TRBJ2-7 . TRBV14 CASSQGGLLYEQYF TGTGCCAGCAGCCAAGGGGGACTTCTCTACGAGCAGTACTTC
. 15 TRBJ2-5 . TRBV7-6 CASSLAHREYETQYF TGTGCCAGCAGCTTAGCCCACAGGGAATACGAGACCCAGTACTTC
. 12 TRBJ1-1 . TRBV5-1 CASSARSGEAFF TGCGCCAGCAGCGCACGGTCGGGTGAAGCTTTCTTT
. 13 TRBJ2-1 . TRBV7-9 CASTRGLGNEQFF TGTGCCAGCACTCGGGGGCTCGGGAATGAGCAGTTCTTC
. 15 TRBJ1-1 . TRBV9 CASSDLQGRITEAFF TGTGCCAGCAGCGATCTCCAGGGTCGTATCACTGAAGCTTTCTTT
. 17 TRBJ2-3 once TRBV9 CASSVTVNSGGTDTQYF TGTGCCAGCAGCGTAACCGTGAATAGCGGAGGCACAGATACGCAGTATTTT
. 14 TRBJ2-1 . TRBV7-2 CASSFGSSYNEQFF TGTGCCAGCAGCTTTGGGAGCTCCTACAATGAGCAGTTCTTC
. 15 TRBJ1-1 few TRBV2 CASRERVGLGTEAFF TGTGCCAGCAGAGAAAGGGTTGGGTTGGGCACTGAAGCTTTCTTT